This T cell receptor beta chain was captured by sequencing in a study of blood T cells in healthy people across ages. General study results and limits: Estimated diversity across one million T cells was deemed an underestimate. Per million T cells, TCR beta diversity dropped about linearly as age rose.

About this clonotype: No antigen is known for it.

Germline V gene lookup returns CDR1 KGHSH and CDR2 LQKENI. Trimming cost V 3 bases and J 8 bases, with 20 bases left between them. This CDR3 spans 17 amino acids. Combining a sample-barcoded 5' primer with a J-beta primer mix, a second PCR ran for about 7 to 11 cycles. The study obtained at least 2.5 million CDR3-containing paired-end reads from every sample. TCRdb re-called the 5' RACE reads with MiXCR, one entry per CDR3 protein. This table has 650,000 to 1,000,000 distinct CDR3 sequences, 36% appearing once. The chain joins TRBV18 to TRBJ1-6, with D maybe TRBD1 (6 bases). Sequenced sample: blood. The clonotype comes from a man aged 18 to 35 in good health. The CDR3 bases are TGTGCCAGCTCACCTTCTCAGCCCCGGGACAAGGATTCACCCCTCCACTTT. Its protein is CASSPSQPRDKDSPLHF.